The TCR beta chain described here comes from a study of T cell responses to AZD1222 COVID-19 vaccine. Libraries were prepared by immunoSEQ multiplex PCR; TCRdb keeps only in-frame clonotypes and omits some of them. The sample records 90,000 to 150,000 clones, 75% to 90% being singletons. This CDR3 is 13 amino acids long. Trimming shortened V by 3 bases and J by 4 bases, and 9 bases separated the two germline ends. The germline V gene encodes CDR1 LGHNA and CDR2 YSLEER. Second-dose timings of about 4 or about 12 weeks were pooled. The V and J genes are TRBV4-3 and TRBJ1-1; D uncertain. The specimen was peripheral blood, collected 28 days after the second AZD1222 dose. This sequence was found in an adult who received the AZD1222 COVID-19 vaccine. The CDR3 is CASSHESSTEAFF. CDR3 sequence (DNA): TGCGCCAGCAGCCATGAAAGTTCCACTGAAGCTTTCTTT.